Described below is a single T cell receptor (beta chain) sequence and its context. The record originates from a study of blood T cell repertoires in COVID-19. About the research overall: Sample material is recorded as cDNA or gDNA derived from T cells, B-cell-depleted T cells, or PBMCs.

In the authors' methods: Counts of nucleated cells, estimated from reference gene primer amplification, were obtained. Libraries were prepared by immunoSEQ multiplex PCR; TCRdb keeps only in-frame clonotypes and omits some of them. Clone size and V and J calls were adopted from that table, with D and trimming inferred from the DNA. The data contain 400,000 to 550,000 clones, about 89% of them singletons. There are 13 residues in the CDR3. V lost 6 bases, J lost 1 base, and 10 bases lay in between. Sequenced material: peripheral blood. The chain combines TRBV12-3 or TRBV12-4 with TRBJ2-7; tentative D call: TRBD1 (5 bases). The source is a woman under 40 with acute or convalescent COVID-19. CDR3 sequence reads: CASRPQGSYEQYF. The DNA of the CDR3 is TGTGCCAGCAGGCCTCAGGGATCCTACGAGCAGTACTTC.